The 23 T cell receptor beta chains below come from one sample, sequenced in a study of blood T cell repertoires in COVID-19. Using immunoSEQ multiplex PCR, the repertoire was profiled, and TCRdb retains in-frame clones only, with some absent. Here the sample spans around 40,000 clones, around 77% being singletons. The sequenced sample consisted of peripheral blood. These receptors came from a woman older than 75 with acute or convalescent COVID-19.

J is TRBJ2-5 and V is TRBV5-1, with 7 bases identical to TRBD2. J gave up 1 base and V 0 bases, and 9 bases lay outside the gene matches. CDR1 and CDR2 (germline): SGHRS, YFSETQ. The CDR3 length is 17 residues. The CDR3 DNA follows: TGCGCCAGCAGCTTGGATCCCCTCACTAGCGCCCAAGAGACCCAGTACTTC. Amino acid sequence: CASSLDPLTSAQETQYF.

The CDR3 DNA reads as TGTGCCAGCAGCTTCTCAGACTCTGGAAACACCATATATTTT. This translates into CASSFSDSGNTIYF. The rearrangement uses TRBV9 and TRBJ1-3; the D is unclear. The CDR3 runs to 14 residues. The germline V gene encodes CDR1 SGDLS and CDR2 YYNGEE. Deletions cut 4 bases from V and 0 bases from J, with 8 bases between. The variable domain in full, with the rest retrieved from reference TRBV9 and TRBJ1-3, is DSGVTQTPKHLITATGQRVTLRCSPRSGDLSVYWYQQSLDQGLQFLIQYYNGEERAKGNILERFSAQQFPDLHSELNLSSLELGDSALYFCASSFSDSGNTIYFGEGSWLTVV.

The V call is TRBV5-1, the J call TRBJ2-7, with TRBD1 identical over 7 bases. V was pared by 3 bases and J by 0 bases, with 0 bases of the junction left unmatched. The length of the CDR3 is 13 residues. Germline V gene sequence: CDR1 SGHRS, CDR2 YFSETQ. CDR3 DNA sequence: TGCGCCAGCAGCTACAGGGGCTCCTACGAGCAGTACTTC. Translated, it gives CASSYRGSYEQYF.

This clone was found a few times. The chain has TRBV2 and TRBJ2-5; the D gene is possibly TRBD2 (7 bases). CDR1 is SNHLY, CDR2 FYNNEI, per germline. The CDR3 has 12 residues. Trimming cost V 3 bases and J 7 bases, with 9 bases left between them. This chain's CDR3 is CASSEGGPTQYF. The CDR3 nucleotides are TGTGCCAGCAGTGAGGGGGGGCCGACCCAGTACTTC. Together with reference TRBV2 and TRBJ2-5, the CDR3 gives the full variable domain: EPEVTQTPSHQVTQMGQEVILRCVPISNHLYFYWYRQILGQKVEFLVSFYNNEISEKSEIFDDQFSVERPDGSNFTLKIRSTKLEDSAMYFCASSEGGPTQYFGPGTRLLVL.

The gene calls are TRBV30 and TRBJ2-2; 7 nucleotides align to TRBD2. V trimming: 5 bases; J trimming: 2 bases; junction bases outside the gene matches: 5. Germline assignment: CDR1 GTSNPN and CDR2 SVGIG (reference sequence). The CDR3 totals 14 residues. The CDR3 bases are TGTGCCTGGTCTTCTAGCGGCAACACCGGGGAGCTGTTTTTT. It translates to CAWSSSGNTGELFF. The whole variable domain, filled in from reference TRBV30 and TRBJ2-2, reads SQTIHQWPATLVQPVGSPLSLECTVEGTSNPNLYWYRQAAGRGLQLLFYSVGIGQISSEVPQNLSASRPQDRQFILSSKKLLLSDSGFYLCAWSSSGNTGELFFGEGSRLTVL.

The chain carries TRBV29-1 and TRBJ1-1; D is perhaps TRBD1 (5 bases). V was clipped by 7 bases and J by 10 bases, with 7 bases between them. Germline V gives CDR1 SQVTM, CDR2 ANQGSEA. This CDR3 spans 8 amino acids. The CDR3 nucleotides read TGCAGCGCCGGGGGAGCTTTCTTT. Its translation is CSAGGAFF.

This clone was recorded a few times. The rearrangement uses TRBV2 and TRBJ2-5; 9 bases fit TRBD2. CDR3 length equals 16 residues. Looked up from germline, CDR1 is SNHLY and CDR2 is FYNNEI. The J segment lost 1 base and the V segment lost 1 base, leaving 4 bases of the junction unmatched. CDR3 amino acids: CASSEGLAAFQETQYF. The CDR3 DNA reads TGTGCCAGCAGTGAAGGACTAGCGGCCTTCCAAGAGACCCAGTACTTC.

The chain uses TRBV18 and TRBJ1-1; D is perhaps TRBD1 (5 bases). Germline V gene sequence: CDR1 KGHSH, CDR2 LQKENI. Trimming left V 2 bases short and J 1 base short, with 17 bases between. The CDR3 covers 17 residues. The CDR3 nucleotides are TGTGCCAGCTCACCAATGATCCCCTTGGACAAGAACACTGAAGCTTTCTTT. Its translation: CASSPMIPLDKNTEAFF.

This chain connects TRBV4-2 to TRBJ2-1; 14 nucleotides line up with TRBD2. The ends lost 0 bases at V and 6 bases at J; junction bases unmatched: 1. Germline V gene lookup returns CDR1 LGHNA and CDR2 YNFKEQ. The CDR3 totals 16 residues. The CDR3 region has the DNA TGTGCCAGCAGCCAAGAGGGACTAGCGGGAGTCAATGAGCAGTTCTTC. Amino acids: CASSQEGLAGVNEQFF.

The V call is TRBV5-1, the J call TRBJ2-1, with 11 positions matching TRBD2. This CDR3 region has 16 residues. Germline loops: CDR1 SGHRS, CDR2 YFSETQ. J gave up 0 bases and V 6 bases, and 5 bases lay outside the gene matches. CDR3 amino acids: CASTITSGSSYNEQFF. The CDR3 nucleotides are TGCGCCAGCACTATTACTAGCGGGAGCTCCTACAATGAGCAGTTCTTC.

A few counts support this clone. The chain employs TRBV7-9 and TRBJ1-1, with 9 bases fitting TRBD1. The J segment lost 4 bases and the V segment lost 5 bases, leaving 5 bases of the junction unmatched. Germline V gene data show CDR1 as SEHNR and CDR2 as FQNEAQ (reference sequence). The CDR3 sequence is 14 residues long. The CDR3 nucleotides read TGTGCCAGCAGCAAAGGACAGGGGACCACTGAAGCTTTCTTT. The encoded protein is CASSKGQGTTEAFF.

The CDR3 here is CASSIEEGPYEQYF. The CDR3 region has the DNA TGTGCCAGTAGTATAGAGGAGGGACCCTACGAGCAGTACTTC. The chain couples TRBV19 to TRBJ2-7, with a tentative D call TRBD2 (6 bases). Trimming stripped 0 bases from V and 2 bases from J, with 8 bases between. Per germline, CDR1 LNHDA and CDR2 SQIVND (reference sequence). The CDR3 contains 14 residues.

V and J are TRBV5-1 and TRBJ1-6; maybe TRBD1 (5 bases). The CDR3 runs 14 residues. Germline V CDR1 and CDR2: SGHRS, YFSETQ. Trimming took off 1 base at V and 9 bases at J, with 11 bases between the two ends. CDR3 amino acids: CASSLSGSGSPLHF. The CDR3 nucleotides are TGCGCCAGCAGCTTGTCAGGGTCCGGTTCACCCCTCCACTTT.

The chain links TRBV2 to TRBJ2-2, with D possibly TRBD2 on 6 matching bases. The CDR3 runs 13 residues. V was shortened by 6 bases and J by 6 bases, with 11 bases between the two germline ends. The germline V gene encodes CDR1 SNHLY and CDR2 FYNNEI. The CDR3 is CASRGGWAGELFF. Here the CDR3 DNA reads TGTGCCAGCAGGGGGGGTTGGGCCGGGGAGCTGTTTTTT. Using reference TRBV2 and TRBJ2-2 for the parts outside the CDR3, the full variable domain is EPEVTQTPSHQVTQMGQEVILRCVPISNHLYFYWYRQILGQKVEFLVSFYNNEISEKSEIFDDQFSVERPDGSNFTLKIRSTKLEDSAMYFCASRGGWAGELFFGEGSRLTVL.

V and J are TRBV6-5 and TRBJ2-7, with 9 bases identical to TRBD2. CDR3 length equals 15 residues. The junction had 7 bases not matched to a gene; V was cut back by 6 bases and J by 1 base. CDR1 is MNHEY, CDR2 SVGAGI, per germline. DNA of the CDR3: TGTGCCAGCAGCAATAGCGGGAGTGGATCCTACGAGCAGTACTTC. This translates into CASSNSGSGSYEQYF.

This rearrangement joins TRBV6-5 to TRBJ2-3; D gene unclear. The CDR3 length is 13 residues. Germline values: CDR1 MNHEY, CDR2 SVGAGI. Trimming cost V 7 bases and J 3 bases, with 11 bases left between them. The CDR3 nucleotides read TGTGCCAGCAATCTCCTTTTTACAGATACGCAGTATTTT. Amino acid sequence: CASNLLFTDTQYF.

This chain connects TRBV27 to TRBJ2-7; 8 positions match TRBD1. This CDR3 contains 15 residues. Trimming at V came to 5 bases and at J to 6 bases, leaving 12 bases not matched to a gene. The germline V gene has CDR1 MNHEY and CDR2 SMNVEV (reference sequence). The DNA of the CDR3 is TGTGCCAGCAGTAGGATCGGACAGGGTGTTATCGAGCAGTACTTC. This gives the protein CASSRIGQGVIEQYF.

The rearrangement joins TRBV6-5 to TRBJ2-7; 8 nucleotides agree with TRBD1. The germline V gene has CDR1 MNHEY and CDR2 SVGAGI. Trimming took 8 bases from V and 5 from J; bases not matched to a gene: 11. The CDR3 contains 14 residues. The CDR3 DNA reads TGTGCCAGCGTACTCGGACAGGGTCCCCACGAGCAGTACTTC. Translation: CASVLGQGPHEQYF.

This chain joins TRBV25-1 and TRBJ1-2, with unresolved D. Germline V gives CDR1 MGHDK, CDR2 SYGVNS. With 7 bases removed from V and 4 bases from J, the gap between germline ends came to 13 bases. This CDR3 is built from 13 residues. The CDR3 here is CASMRDQSYGYTF. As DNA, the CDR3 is TGTGCCAGCATGAGGGATCAATCCTATGGCTACACCTTC.

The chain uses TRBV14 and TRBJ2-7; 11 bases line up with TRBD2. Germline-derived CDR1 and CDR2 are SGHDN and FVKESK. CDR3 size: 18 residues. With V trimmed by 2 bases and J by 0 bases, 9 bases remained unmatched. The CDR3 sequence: CASSQYSGRAPSSYEQYF. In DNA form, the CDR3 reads TGTGCCAGCAGCCAATATAGCGGGAGGGCCCCGTCCTCCTACGAGCAGTACTTC.

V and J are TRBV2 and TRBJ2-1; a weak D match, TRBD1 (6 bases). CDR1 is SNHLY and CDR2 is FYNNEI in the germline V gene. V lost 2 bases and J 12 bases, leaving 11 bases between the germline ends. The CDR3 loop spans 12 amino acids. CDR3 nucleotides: TGTGCCAGCAGTGAATGGGGGCGATGGCAGTTCTTC. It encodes CASSEWGRWQFF. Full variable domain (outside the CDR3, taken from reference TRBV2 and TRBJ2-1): EPEVTQTPSHQVTQMGQEVILRCVPISNHLYFYWYRQILGQKVEFLVSFYNNEISEKSEIFDDQFSVERPDGSNFTLKIRSTKLEDSAMYFCASSEWGRWQFFGPGTRLTVL.

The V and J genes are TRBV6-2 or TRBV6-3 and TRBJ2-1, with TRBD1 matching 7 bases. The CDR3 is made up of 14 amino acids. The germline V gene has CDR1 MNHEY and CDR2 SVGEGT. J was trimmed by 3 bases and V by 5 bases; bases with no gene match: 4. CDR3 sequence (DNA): TGTGCCAGCAGTCACAGGGGTTACTACAATGAGCAGTTCTTC. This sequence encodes CASSHRGYYNEQFF.

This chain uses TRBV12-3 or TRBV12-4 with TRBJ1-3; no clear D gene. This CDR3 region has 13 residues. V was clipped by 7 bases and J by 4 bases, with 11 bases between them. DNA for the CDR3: TGTGCCAGCATCCTCTCCCCCGGAAACACCATATATTTT. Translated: CASILSPGNTIYF.